These 4 T cell receptor beta chains were sequenced from one sample in a study of response to subunit inactivated influenza vaccine. TCRdb analysed the RT-PCR reads with MiXCR anew, one entry per CDR3 protein. The profile shows roughly 700,000 distinct CDR3 sequences, around 16% of them singletons. The sequences come from PBMCs from blood, collected approximately 12 days after vaccination. The receptors derive from a man aged 45-65 years who received an inactivated influenza vaccine.

This rearrangement joins TRBV12-3 or TRBV12-4 to TRBJ1-1, with TRBD1 matching over 7 bases. J gave up 10 bases and V 3 bases, and 8 bases lay outside the gene matches. This CDR3 contains 13 residues. The CDR3 DNA is TGTGCCAGCAGTTTCACAGGGGCGGGCGTAGCTTTCTTT. Protein: CASSFTGAGVAFF.

This clonotype occurred a few times. The gene calls are TRBV9 and TRBJ2-1; 12 bases are shared with TRBD2. The length of the CDR3 is 15 residues. The V gene end was trimmed by 0 bases and the J gene end by 6 bases; junction bases not matched to a gene: 1. Germline V gene lookup returns CDR1 SGDLS and CDR2 YYNGEE. In nucleotides, the CDR3 is TGTGCCAGCAGCGTAGCTAGCGGGAGGGCCAATGAGCAGTTCTTC. Translation: CASSVASGRANEQFF.

CDR3 coding DNA: TGTGCCAGCACCATTACAGGGAAAGGAAACATTCAGTACTTC. Residues: CASTITGKGNIQYF. The V and J genes are TRBV6-2 or TRBV6-3 and TRBJ2-4, with D perhaps matching TRBD1 (6 bases). The germline V and J ends were trimmed by 7 bases and 6 bases, with 16 bases remaining between them. This CDR3 has 14 residues. Germline CDR1 and CDR2: MNHEY and SVGEGT.

The count of this clonotype is one. Mismatch with germline at one junction end may stem from a read error. This rearrangement joins TRBV7-2 to TRBJ2-3; TRBD2 might be the D (7 bases). In germline, CDR1 is SGHTA, CDR2 FQGNSA. The length of the CDR3 is 15 residues. The CDR3 region is CASSLVGGGGDAQYF. CDR3 DNA sequence: TGTGCCAGCAGCTTAGTTGGCGGGGGCGGAGATGCGCAGTATTTT.